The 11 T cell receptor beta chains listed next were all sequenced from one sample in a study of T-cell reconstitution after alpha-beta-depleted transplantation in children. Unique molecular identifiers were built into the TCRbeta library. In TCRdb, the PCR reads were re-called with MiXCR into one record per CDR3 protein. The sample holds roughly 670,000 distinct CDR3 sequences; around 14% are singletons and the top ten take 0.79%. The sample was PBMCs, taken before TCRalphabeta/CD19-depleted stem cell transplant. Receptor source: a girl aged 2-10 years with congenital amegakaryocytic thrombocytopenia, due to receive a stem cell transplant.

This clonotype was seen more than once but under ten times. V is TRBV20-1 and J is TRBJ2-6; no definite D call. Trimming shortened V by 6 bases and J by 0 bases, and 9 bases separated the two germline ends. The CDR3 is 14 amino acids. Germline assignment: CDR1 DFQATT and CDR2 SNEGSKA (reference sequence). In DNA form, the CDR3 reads TGCAGTGCCACACCTTTCTCTGGGGCCAACGTCCTGACTTTC. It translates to CSATPFSGANVLTF.

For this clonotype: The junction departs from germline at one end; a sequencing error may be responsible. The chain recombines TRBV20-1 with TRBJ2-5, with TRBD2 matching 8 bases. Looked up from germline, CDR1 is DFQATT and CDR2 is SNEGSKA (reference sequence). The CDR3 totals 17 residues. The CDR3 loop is CCARQLSPGLVAETQYF. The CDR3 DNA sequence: TGCTGTGCTAGACAACTTTCGCCGGGACTAGTAGCAGAGACCCAGTACTTC.

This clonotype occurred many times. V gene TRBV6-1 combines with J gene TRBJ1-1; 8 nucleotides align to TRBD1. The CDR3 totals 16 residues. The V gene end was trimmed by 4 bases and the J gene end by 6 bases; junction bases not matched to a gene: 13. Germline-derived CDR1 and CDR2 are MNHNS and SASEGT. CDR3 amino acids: CASSADREGWKAEAFF. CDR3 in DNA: TGTGCCAGCAGTGCGGACAGGGAGGGTTGGAAGGCTGAAGCTTTCTTT.

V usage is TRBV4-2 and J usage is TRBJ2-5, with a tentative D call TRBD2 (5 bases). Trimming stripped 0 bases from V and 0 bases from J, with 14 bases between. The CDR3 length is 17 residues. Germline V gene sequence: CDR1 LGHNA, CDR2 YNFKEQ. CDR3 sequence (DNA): TGTGCCAGCAGCCAAGAGGCTTTTTCGGGATACCAAGAGACCCAGTACTTC. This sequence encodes CASSQEAFSGYQETQYF.

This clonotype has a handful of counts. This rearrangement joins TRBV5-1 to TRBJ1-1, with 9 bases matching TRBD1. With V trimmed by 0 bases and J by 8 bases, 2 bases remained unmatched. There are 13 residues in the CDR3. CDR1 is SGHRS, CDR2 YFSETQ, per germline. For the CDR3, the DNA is TGCGCCAGCAGCTTGGACGGGACAGGGGAAGCTTTCTTT. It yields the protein CASSLDGTGEAFF.

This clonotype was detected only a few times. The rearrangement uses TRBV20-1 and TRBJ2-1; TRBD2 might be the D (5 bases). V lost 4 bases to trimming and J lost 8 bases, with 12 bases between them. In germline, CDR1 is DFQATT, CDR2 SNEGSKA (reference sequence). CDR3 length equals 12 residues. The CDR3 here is CSAKPSLHEQFF. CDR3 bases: TGCAGTGCTAAGCCTAGCCTCCATGAGCAGTTCTTC.

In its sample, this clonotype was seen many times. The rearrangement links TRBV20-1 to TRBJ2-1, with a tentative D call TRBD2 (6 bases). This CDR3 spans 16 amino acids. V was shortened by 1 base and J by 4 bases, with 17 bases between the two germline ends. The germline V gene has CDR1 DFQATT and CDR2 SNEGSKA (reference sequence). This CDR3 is CSARGRVRYTYNEQFF. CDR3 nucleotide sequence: TGCAGTGCTAGAGGGAGGGTTCGGTACACATACAATGAGCAGTTCTTC.

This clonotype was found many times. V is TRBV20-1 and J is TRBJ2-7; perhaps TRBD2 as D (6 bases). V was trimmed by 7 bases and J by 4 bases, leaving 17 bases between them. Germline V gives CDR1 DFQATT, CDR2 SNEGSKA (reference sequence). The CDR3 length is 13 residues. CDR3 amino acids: CSVGGVGNYEQYF. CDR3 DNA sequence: TGCAGTGTTGGCGGGGTAGGGAATTACGAGCAGTACTTC.

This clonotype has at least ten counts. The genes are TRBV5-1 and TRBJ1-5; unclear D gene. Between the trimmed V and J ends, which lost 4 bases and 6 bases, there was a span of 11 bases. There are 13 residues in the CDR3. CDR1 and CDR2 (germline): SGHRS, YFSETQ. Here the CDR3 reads CASSPAGSQPQHF. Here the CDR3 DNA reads TGCGCCAGCAGCCCGGCGGGGAGTCAGCCCCAGCATTTT. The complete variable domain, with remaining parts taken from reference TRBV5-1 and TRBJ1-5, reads KAGVTQTPRYLIKTRGQQVTLSCSPISGHRSVSWYQQTPGQGLQFLFEYFSETQRNKGNFPGRFSGRQFSNSRSEMNVSTLELGDSALYLCASSPAGSQPQHFGDGTRLSIL.

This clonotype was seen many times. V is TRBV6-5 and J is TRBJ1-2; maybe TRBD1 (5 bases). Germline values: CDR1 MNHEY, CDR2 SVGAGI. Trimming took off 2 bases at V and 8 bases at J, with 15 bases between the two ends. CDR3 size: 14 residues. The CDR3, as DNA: TGTGCCAGCAGTTACCGGGAGGGTCGGGGCGGCTACACCTTC. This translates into CASSYREGRGGYTF.

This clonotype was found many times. The CDR3 DNA reads TGTGCCAGCAGAGAACAGGGGACCCCTTCTTACAATGAGCAGTTCTTC. Encoded protein: CASREQGTPSYNEQFF. V gene TRBV6-1 combines with J gene TRBJ2-1, with 7 bases identical to TRBD1. Germline trimming cut 6 bases from V and 4 bases from J; bases unmatched to any gene: 12. CDR3 length: 16 amino acids. The germline CDR1 and CDR2 sequences are MNHNS and SASEGT.